Listed here are 2 T cell receptor beta chains from one sample, sequenced in a study of T-cell memory formation after mild COVID-19 (dated by TCRdb to 2020 to 2023). The library was built by means of 5' RACE. The reads were generated on an Illumina NovaSeq 6000. TCRdb reran the public reads through fastp at Q25 and MiXCR, keeping productive beta chains. Here each entry gathers all rows of one CDR3 protein and keeps the most common genes and DNA. This sample has about 360,000 distinct CDR3 sequences in its table, and approximately 15% of those were observed once. The ten top clones hold roughly 22% of the sample. Material: PBMCs or a T cell subset sorted from them (not recorded which). The receptors were gathered from a man aged 18 to 30 who had mild COVID-19 (a few samples of this study predate the infection). The sample titles of this study are shuffled in the database, so cell type and time point are left out; the donor was told from shared clones.

V gene TRBV7-9 combines with J gene TRBJ1-2; weak D call: TRBD1 (5 bases). V was shortened by 5 bases and J by 4 bases, with 17 bases between the two germline ends. The CDR3 is 15 residues long. From germline, CDR1 is SEHNR and CDR2 FQNEAQ (reference sequence). In DNA, the CDR3 is TGTGCCAGCAGCCCTCGGCAGGGATCACTCTATGGCTACACCTTC. Its protein is CASSPRQGSLYGYTF.

This clonotype was detected many times. This chain links TRBV19 with TRBJ2-5; D might be TRBD2 (5 bases). Trimming stripped 4 bases from V and 5 bases from J, with 11 bases between. This CDR3 comprises 13 residues. CDR1 and CDR2 from the germline V gene are LNHDA and SQIVND (reference sequence). This CDR3 is CASSTTQRETQYF. In DNA, the CDR3 is TGTGCCAGTAGTACAACCCAGCGGGAGACCCAGTACTTC. Supplemented by reference TRBV19 and TRBJ2-5, the full variable domain reads DGGITQSPKYLFRKEGQNVTLSCEQNLNHDAMYWYRQDPGQGLRLIYYSQIVNDFQKGDIAEGYSVSREKKESFPLTVTSAQKNPTAFYLCASSTTQRETQYFGPGTRLLVL.